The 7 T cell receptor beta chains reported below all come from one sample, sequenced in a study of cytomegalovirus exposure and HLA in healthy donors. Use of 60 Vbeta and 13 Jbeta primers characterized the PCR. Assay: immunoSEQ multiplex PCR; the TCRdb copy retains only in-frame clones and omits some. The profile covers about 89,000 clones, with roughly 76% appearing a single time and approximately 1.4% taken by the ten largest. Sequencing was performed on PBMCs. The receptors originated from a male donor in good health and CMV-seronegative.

CDR3 bases: TGTGCCAGCAGTTACTCGGGCAGGGTGGGGTACAATGAGCAGTTCTTC. Translation: CASSYSGRVGYNEQFF. This chain links TRBV6-6 with TRBJ2-1; D possibly corresponds to TRBD1 (5 bases). Germline values: CDR1 MNHNY, CDR2 SVGAGI (reference sequence). CDR3 length equals 16 residues. With 0 bases removed from V and 4 bases from J, the gap between germline ends came to 13 bases.

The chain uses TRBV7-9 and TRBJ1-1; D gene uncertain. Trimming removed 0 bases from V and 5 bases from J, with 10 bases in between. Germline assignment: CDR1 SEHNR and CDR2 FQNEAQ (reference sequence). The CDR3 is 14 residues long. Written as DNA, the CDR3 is TGTGCCAGCAGCTTAGCGGTCGGGGTGACTGAAGCTTTCTTT. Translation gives CASSLAVGVTEAFF.

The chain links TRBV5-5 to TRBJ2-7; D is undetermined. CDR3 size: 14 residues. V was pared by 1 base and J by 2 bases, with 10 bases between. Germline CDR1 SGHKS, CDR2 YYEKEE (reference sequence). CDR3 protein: CASSLSPEPYEQYF. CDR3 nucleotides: TGTGCCAGCAGCTTGTCTCCAGAACCCTACGAGCAGTACTTC.

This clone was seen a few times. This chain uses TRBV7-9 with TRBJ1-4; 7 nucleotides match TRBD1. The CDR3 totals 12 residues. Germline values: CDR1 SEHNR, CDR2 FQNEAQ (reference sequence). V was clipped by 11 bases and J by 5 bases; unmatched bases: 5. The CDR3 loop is CAAGTENEKLFF. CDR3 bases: TGTGCCGCCGGGACAGAAAATGAAAAACTGTTTTTT.

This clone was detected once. The CDR3: CASGQGAREQYF. The CDR3 DNA is TGTGCCAGCGGCCAGGGGGCTAGGGAGCAGTACTTC. The rearrangement uses TRBV2 and TRBJ2-7; 8 positions agree with TRBD1. Germline loops: CDR1 SNHLY, CDR2 FYNNEI. This CDR3 comprises 12 residues. J was trimmed by 7 bases and V by 8 bases; bases with no gene match: 7.

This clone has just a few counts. The CDR3 protein is CASSLPELGSGSRRDTQYF. The CDR3 bases are TGTGCCAGCAGTTTACCGGAACTTGGTAGCGGGAGTCGCAGGGATACGCAGTATTTT. The chain combines TRBV28 with TRBJ2-3; 9 bases align to TRBD2. This CDR3 is 19 amino acids long. Unmatched junction bases numbered 18, after V lost 2 bases and J lost 6 bases. Germline loops: CDR1 MDHEN, CDR2 SYDVKM.

This CDR3 reads CASSTGTGTGGGPRGGYTF. For the CDR3, the DNA is TGCGCCAGCAGTACGGGGACCGGGACAGGGGGCGGGCCGCGTGGAGGCTACACCTTC. J is TRBJ1-2 and V is TRBV5-1; 12 positions match TRBD1. CDR1 SGHRS and CDR2 YFSETQ come from the germline V gene. V shed 5 bases, J shed 8 bases, and the junction held 22 bases outside the gene matches. This CDR3 is built from 19 residues.